Shown below are 3 T cell receptor beta chains from a single sample sequenced in a study of shared clonotypes between healthy human individuals. Sequenced by immunoSEQ multiplex PCR; TCRdb stores in-frame clones only, minus some. The repertoire holds approximately 480,000 clones, with 75% to 80% as singletons. Sequenced material: PBMCs. The receptor source for this set is a woman aged 40-49 years in good health. Some clones in this sample may be carry-over from other donors' samples.

The genes are TRBV7-9 and TRBJ1-3; D unclear. CDR1 and CDR2 (germline): SEHNR, FQNEAQ (reference sequence). The V end lost 3 bases, the J end lost 0 bases, and 12 bases lay between the germline ends. The CDR3 consists of 16 residues. DNA for the CDR3: TGTGCCAGCAGCTTTTGGGATACGTACTCTGGAAACACCATATATTTT. Its translation is CASSFWDTYSGNTIYF.

CDR3 loop: CASSHQGAFYGYTF. In DNA, the CDR3 is TGTGCCAGCAGCCACCAGGGGGCTTTTTATGGCTACACCTTC. The chain employs TRBV14 and TRBJ1-2, with TRBD1 matching over 8 bases. Trimming at V came to 3 bases and at J to 5 bases, leaving 5 bases not matched to a gene. The length of the CDR3 is 14 residues. Germline CDR1 SGHDN, CDR2 FVKESK.

J is TRBJ2-7 and V is TRBV2, with D possibly being TRBD2 (5 bases). Germline V lookup: CDR1 SNHLY, CDR2 FYNNEI. The CDR3 has 15 amino acids. V lost 5 bases, J lost 6 bases, and 20 bases lay in between. The chain's CDR3 is CASSPFGGPSREQYF. The CDR3 DNA sequence: TGTGCCAGCAGTCCCTTTGGCGGGCCCTCCCGCGAGCAGTACTTC.